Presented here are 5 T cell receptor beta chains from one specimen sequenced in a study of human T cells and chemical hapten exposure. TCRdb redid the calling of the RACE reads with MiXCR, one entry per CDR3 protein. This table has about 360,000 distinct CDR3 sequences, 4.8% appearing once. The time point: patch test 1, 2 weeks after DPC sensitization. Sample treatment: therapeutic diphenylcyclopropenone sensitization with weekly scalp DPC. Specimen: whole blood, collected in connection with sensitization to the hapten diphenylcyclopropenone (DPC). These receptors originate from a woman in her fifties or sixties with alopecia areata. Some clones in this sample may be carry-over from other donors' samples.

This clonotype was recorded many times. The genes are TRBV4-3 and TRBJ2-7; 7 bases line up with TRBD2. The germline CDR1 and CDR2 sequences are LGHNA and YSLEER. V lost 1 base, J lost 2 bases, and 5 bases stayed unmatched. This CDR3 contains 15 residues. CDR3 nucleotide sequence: TGCGCCAGCAGCCAAGGTCTAGCGGTAGCCTACGAGCAGTACTTC. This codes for CASSQGLAVAYEQYF.

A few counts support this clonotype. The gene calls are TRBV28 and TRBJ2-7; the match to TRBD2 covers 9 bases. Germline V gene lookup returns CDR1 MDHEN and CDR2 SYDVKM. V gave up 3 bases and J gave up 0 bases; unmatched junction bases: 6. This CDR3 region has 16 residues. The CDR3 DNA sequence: TGTGCCAGCAGTTTCCCACTAGCGGGCAGCTCCTACGAGCAGTACTTC. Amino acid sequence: CASSFPLAGSSYEQYF.

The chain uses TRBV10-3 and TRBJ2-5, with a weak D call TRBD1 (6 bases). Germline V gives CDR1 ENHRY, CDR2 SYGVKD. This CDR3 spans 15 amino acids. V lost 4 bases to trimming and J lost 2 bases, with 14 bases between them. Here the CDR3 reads CAISGDPGQQETQYF. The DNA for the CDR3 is TGTGCCATCAGTGGGGATCCGGGACAACAAGAGACCCAGTACTTC.

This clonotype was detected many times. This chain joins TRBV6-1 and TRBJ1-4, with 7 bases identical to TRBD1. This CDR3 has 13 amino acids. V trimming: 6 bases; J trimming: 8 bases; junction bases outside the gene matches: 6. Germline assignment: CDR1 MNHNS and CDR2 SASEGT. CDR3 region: CASRRDRQEKLFF. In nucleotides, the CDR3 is TGTGCCAGCAGAAGGGACAGACAAGAAAAACTGTTTTTT.

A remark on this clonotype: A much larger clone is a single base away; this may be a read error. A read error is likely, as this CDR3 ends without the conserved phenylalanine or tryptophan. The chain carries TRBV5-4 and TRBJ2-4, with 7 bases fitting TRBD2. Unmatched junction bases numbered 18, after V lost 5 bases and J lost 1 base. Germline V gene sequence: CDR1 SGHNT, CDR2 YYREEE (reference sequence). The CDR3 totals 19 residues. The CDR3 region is CASRPGLAGPPGAKNIQYL. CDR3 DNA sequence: TGTGCCAGCAGACCCGGGTTAGCGGGTCCCCCGGGGGCCAAAAACATTCAGTACCTC.